This T cell receptor (beta chain) was recorded in a study of cytomegalovirus exposure and HLA in healthy donors. General study points: Rare sequences made up most TCRs, while some public TCRs were found in many donors. TCR beta chains numbering more than 150 were designated cytomegalovirus-associated.

Though nominally healthy at sampling, donors likely had unrecorded immune exposures. Germline V gene data show CDR1 as GTSNPN and CDR2 as SVGIG (reference sequence). With 3 bases removed from V and 4 bases from J, the gap between germline ends came to 9 bases. The CDR3 has 12 amino acids. PCR used 60 Vbeta primers and 13 Jbeta primers. Sequenced by immunoSEQ multiplex PCR; TCRdb stores in-frame clones only, minus some. The sample shows some 56,000 clones, approximately 52% of them seen only once. With respect to this clone: The antigen is unknown.

The V and J genes are TRBV30 and TRBJ1-2; D not resolved. The receptor was derived from a human donor in good health. The sequencing sample was made of PBMCs. The DNA of the CDR3 is TGTGCCTGGAGAGTCGGGATCTATGGCTACACCTTC. Encoded protein: CAWRVGIYGYTF.